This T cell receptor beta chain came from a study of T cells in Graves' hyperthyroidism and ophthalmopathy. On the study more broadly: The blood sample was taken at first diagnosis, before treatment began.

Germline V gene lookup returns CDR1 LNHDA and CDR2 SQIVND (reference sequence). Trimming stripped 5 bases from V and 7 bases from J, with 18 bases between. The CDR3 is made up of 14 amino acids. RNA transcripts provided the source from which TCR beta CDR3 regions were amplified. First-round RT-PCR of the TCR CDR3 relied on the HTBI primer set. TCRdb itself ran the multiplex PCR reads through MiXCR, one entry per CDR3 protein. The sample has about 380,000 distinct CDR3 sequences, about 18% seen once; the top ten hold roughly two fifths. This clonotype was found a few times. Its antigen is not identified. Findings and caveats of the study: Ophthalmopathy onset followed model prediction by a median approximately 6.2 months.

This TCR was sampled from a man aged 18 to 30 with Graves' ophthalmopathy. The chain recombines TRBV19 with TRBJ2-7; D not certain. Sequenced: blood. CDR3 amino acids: CASSSPSRAWEQYF. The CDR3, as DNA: TGTGCCAGTAGTTCCCCCTCAAGGGCGTGGGAGCAGTACTTC.